The clone carrying this TCR beta chain appeared a few times. Its specificity is not known. This sample was included in a study of response to subunit inactivated influenza vaccine. The CDR3 length is 12 residues. Trimming shortened V by 4 bases and J by 8 bases, and 10 bases separated the two germline ends. Germline CDR1 reads SGHVS; CDR2 reads FQNEAQ. TCRdb reanalysed the RT-PCR reads using MiXCR and keeps one entry per CDR3 protein. Of 430,000 or so distinct CDR3 sequences listed, roughly 11% were seen once; the top ten hold less than 15%. Overall study findings and caveats: Seasonal influenza vaccination, on each occasion, was suggested by the authors to recruit few new T cells.

This sequence was found in a middle-aged man who received an inactivated influenza vaccine. This specimen was PBMCs from blood, taken 40 to 50 days after vaccination. V is TRBV7-8 and J is TRBJ2-3; D remains unclear. The CDR3 region has the DNA TGTGCCAGCAGCTCCCCGCTGGTTACGCAGTATTTT. This sequence encodes CASSSPLVTQYF. Drawing the rest from reference TRBV7-8 and TRBJ2-3, the complete variable domain is GAGVSQSPRYKVAKRGQDVALRCDPISGHVSLFWYQQALGQGPEFLTYFQNEAQLDKSGLPSDRFFAERPEGSVSTLKIQRTQQEDSAVYLCASSSPLVTQYFGPGTRLTVL.